These 22 T cell receptor beta chains originate from one sample sequenced in a study of cytomegalovirus exposure and HLA in healthy donors. In the PCR, 60 Vbeta and 13 Jbeta primers were used. Some clones are missing from TCRdb's copy, which holds only in-frame ones; the method was immunoSEQ multiplex PCR. This sample's clone table lists about 140,000 clones. Sequences were obtained from PBMCs. All receptors derive from a woman under 30 in good health and CMV-seronegative.

The J gene is TRBJ2-3, the V gene TRBV5-1; D is undetermined. Germline CDR1 and CDR2: SGHRS and YFSETQ. With 1 base removed from V and 0 bases from J, the gap between germline ends came to 3 bases. This CDR3 has 13 amino acids. The CDR3: CASSLSSTDTQYF. The CDR3 bases are TGCGCCAGCAGCTTGTCTAGCACAGATACGCAGTATTTT.

This chain uses TRBV6-6 with TRBJ2-1, with 9 bases that match TRBD2. Germline V lookup: CDR1 MNHNY, CDR2 SVGAGI (reference sequence). Unmatched junction bases numbered 5, after V lost 2 bases and J lost 12 bases. The CDR3 contains 13 residues. CDR3 loop: CASSYITTSGQFF. The CDR3 DNA follows: TGTGCCAGCAGTTACATTACGACTAGCGGGCAGTTCTTC.

This chain uses TRBV4-3 with TRBJ2-2, with a possible D match to TRBD1 (5 bases). The CDR3 totals 16 residues. The germline V gene has CDR1 LGHNA and CDR2 YSLEER. Between the trimmed V and J ends, which lost 0 bases and 1 base, there was a span of 9 bases. The CDR3 DNA reads TGCGCCAGCAGCCAAGATGAAAGGGGGAACACCGGGGAGCTGTTTTTT. As protein: CASSQDERGNTGELFF.

The chain has TRBV27 and TRBJ2-1; a weak D match, TRBD2 (6 bases). Trimming cost V 1 base and J 5 bases, with 15 bases left between them. Germline CDR1 MNHEY, CDR2 SMNVEV (reference sequence). This CDR3 is built from 16 residues. The CDR3 region has the DNA TGTGCCAGCAGTTTATACGGGGGTGGTTACGACAATGAGCAGTTCTTC. Protein sequence: CASSLYGGGYDNEQFF.

The rearrangement links TRBV5-4 to TRBJ2-3, with TRBD2 matching over 9 bases. The germline gives CDR1 SGHNT, CDR2 YYREEE (reference sequence). The CDR3 extends over 16 amino acids. The J segment lost 0 bases and the V segment lost 5 bases, leaving 7 bases of the junction unmatched. CDR3 sequence: CASSQGLAFSTDTQYF. For the CDR3, the DNA is TGTGCCAGCAGTCAAGGACTAGCGTTCAGCACAGATACGCAGTATTTT.

V is TRBV19 and J is TRBJ2-2; TRBD1 agrees at 8 bases. Germline CDR1 is LNHDA and CDR2 is SQIVND (reference sequence). The CDR3 is 16 residues long. Trimming at V came to 6 bases and at J to 3 bases, leaving 9 bases not matched to a gene. CDR3 amino acids: CASRHPRGRDTGELFF. The DNA of the CDR3 is TGTGCCAGTAGACACCCCAGGGGGCGGGACACCGGGGAGCTGTTTTTT.

V gene TRBV5-4 combines with J gene TRBJ2-3; D gene unclear. Germline V gene lookup returns CDR1 SGHNT and CDR2 YYREEE (reference sequence). CDR3 length equals 12 residues. Trimming stripped 4 bases from V and 5 bases from J, with 8 bases between. Here the CDR3 DNA reads TGTGCCAGCAGCCGTTGGAGAGATACGCAGTATTTT. Encoded protein: CASSRWRDTQYF.

CDR3 DNA: TGTGCCAGCAGCCCCACTGGCAGGACTGAAGCTTTCTTT. As protein: CASSPTGRTEAFF. This chain uses TRBV7-3 with TRBJ1-1; D not certain. The CDR3 has 13 amino acids. V was shortened by 5 bases and J by 5 bases, with 12 bases between the two germline ends. Germline V gene data show CDR1 as SGHTA and CDR2 as FQGTGA.

The chain couples TRBV11-3 to TRBJ2-3; 8 nucleotides agree with TRBD2. Germline CDR1 reads SGHNT; CDR2 reads YENEEA. This CDR3 contains 16 residues. With V trimmed by 5 bases and J by 6 bases, 13 bases remained unmatched. The CDR3 region has the DNA TGTGCCAGCAGCAGAGAGGCCCGGGAGGGCCTGGATACGCAGTATTTT. It is translated as CASSREAREGLDTQYF.

As to this clone: The junction shows a germline mismatch at one end, possibly a read error. The rearrangement joins TRBV11-3 to TRBJ1-4; D ambiguous. Germline loops: CDR1 SGHNT, CDR2 YENEEA. The length of the CDR3 is 11 residues. The CDR3 spells CASSCRPRRIF. In DNA form, the CDR3 reads TGTGCCAGCAGCTGTAGACCCAGGAGGATTTTT.

The chain couples TRBV6-6 to TRBJ1-5; TRBD1 aligns across 8 bases. In germline, CDR1 is MNHNY, CDR2 SVGAGI (reference sequence). The CDR3 extends over 16 amino acids. Trimming removed 7 bases from V and 0 bases from J; junction bases left unmatched: 8. The CDR3 DNA is TGTGCCAGCAACGAACAGGGGGTTTATAGCAATCAGCCCCAGCATTTT. As protein: CASNEQGVYSNQPQHF.

The chain employs TRBV5-1 and TRBJ2-2, with D maybe TRBD1 (5 bases). The V gene lost 4 bases and the J gene lost 6 bases, with 13 bases spanning the gap. This CDR3 has 14 amino acids. Germline-derived CDR1 and CDR2 are SGHRS and YFSETQ. The CDR3 protein is CASSQGEKAGELFF. The CDR3 DNA reads TGCGCCAGCAGCCAAGGGGAAAAGGCCGGGGAGCTGTTTTTT.

This chain connects TRBV6-1 to TRBJ1-4; perhaps TRBD1 as D (5 bases). This CDR3 has 14 amino acids. The germline gives CDR1 MNHNS, CDR2 SASEGT. V was cut by 4 bases and J by 8 bases, with 14 bases left in between. The CDR3 region has the DNA TGTGCCAGCAGTGCCCGGGGGTCAAGGGAAAAACTGTTTTTT. As protein: CASSARGSREKLFF.

The chain couples TRBV13 to TRBJ1-5, with D uncertain. CDR3 length: 12 residues. With 5 bases removed from V and 6 bases from J, the gap between germline ends came to 8 bases. Germline CDR1 is PRHDT and CDR2 is FYEKMQ (reference sequence). The CDR3, as DNA: TGTGCCAGCAGCAGGGAGGGTCAGCCCCAGCATTTT. This encodes CASSREGQPQHF.

J is TRBJ1-3 and V is TRBV2; D is perhaps TRBD1 (6 bases). This CDR3 has 14 amino acids. The germline CDR1 and CDR2 sequences are SNHLY and FYNNEI. The germline V and J ends were trimmed by 5 bases and 0 bases, with 8 bases remaining between them. This chain's CDR3 is CASSTGFSGNTIYF. The CDR3 coding sequence is TGTGCCAGCAGTACAGGGTTCTCTGGAAACACCATATATTTT.

This chain connects TRBV29-1 to TRBJ1-1, with TRBD1 as a possible D gene (6 bases). Germline V gene sequence: CDR1 SQVTM, CDR2 ANQGSEA. CDR3 length: 13 amino acids. V was pared by 6 bases and J by 0 bases, with 11 bases between. Here the CDR3 reads CSVDRPMNTEAFF. CDR3 coding DNA: TGCAGCGTAGACAGGCCTATGAACACTGAAGCTTTCTTT.

The genes are TRBV19 and TRBJ2-5, with 9 bases fitting TRBD1. CDR1 is LNHDA, CDR2 SQIVND, per germline (reference sequence). The CDR3 runs 17 residues. The V gene end was trimmed by 5 bases and the J gene end by 3 bases; junction bases not matched to a gene: 13. The CDR3 sequence is CASSAPFPGQGKETQYF. In nucleotides, the CDR3 is TGTGCCAGTAGTGCGCCATTCCCGGGACAGGGCAAAGAGACCCAGTACTTC.

This CDR3 reads CASSLGGFGANVLTF. The CDR3 region has the DNA TGTGCCAGCAGCCTAGGGGGCTTTGGGGCCAACGTCCTGACTTTC. V and J are TRBV5-8 and TRBJ2-6, with 7 bases lining up with TRBD1. This CDR3 is 15 amino acids long. J was trimmed by 3 bases and V by 4 bases; bases with no gene match: 4. The germline CDR1 and CDR2 sequences are SGHTS and YDEGEE.

V and J are TRBV4-2 and TRBJ1-2, with D tentatively TRBD1 (5 bases). This CDR3 has 14 residues. V was cut by 0 bases and J by 8 bases, with 13 bases left in between. Germline loops: CDR1 LGHNA, CDR2 YNFKEQ. CDR3 in amino acids: CASSQDRDSWGYTF. Written as DNA, the CDR3 is TGTGCCAGCAGCCAAGACCGGGACTCATGGGGCTACACCTTC.

The genes are TRBV6-1 and TRBJ2-5; perhaps TRBD2 as D (5 bases). Germline values: CDR1 MNHNS, CDR2 SASEGT. The V end lost 4 bases, the J end lost 2 bases, and 8 bases lay between the germline ends. The CDR3 covers 13 residues. For the CDR3, the DNA is TGTGCCAGCAGTGGGAGGATTCAAGAGACCCAGTACTTC. This gives the protein CASSGRIQETQYF.

V is TRBV7-6 and J is TRBJ2-5, with 9 bases identical to TRBD1. Germline lookup yields CDR1 SGHVS and CDR2 FNYEAQ. There are 15 residues in the CDR3. The ends lost 5 bases at V and 3 bases at J; junction bases unmatched: 7. CDR3 amino acids: CASSERGTGKETQYF. For the CDR3, the DNA is TGTGCCAGCAGCGAACGAGGGACAGGGAAAGAGACCCAGTACTTC. Using reference TRBV7-6 and TRBJ2-5 for the parts outside the CDR3, the full variable domain is GAGVSQSPRYKVTKRGQDVALRCDPISGHVSLYWYRQALGQGPEFLTYFNYEAQQDKSGLPNDRFSAERPEGSISTLTIQRTEQRDSAMYRCASSERGTGKETQYFGPGTRLLVL.

The V call is TRBV5-1, the J call TRBJ2-5; maybe TRBD2 (5 bases). The CDR3 spans 12 residues. The V gene lost 3 bases and the J gene lost 2 bases, with 5 bases spanning the gap. The germline V gene has CDR1 SGHRS and CDR2 YFSETQ. CDR3 sequence reads: CASSSGQETQYF. CDR3 DNA sequence: TGCGCCAGCAGCTCGGGACAAGAGACCCAGTACTTC.